This is a list of T cell receptor beta chains from one sample in a study of technical replicates of blood from several donors. Here immunoSEQ multiplex PCR was the method, and the copy in TCRdb shows in-frame clones only, minus some. The profile shows roughly 56,000 clones, roughly 95% of them singletons. Material for sequencing was PBMCs. All receptors come from a human donor in good health. Some clones in this sample may be carry-over from other donors' samples. The CDR3 runs from the conserved cysteine through the conserved F or W. D genes are given only for firm matches. The size entry is marked missing in some rows and otherwise reads once, few, many or a size class.

v_gene: TRBV6-4; d_gene: TRBD1; j_gene: TRBJ1-6; abundance: NA; CDR3nt: TGTGCCAGCAGTGACTTAGGACAGGGAAGGTCACCCCTCCACTTT; CDR3aa: CASSDLGQGRSPLHF
v_gene: TRBV30; d_gene: TRBD1; j_gene: TRBJ2-7; abundance: NA; CDR3nt: TGTGCCTGGGGAAACAGGGGAGAGCAGTACTTC; CDR3aa: CAWGNRGEQYF
v_gene: TRBV4-2; d_gene: TRBD2; j_gene: TRBJ2-2; abundance: NA; CDR3nt: TGTGCCAGCATCTCTAGCGGGGGGGCGCCCGGGGAGCTGTTTTTT; CDR3aa: CASISSGGAPGELFF
v_gene: TRBV11-1; d_gene: TRBD2; j_gene: TRBJ2-3; abundance: NA; CDR3nt: TGTGCCAGCAGCTTGGGACTACAATATAGCACAGATACGCAGTATTTT; CDR3aa: CASSLGLQYSTDTQYF
v_gene: TRBV4-2; d_gene: NA; j_gene: TRBJ1-3; abundance: few; CDR3nt: TGTGCCAGCAGCTTATTTGGGGGCCTCGAGGGAAACACCATATATTTT; CDR3aa: CASSLFGGLEGNTIYF
v_gene: TRBV9; d_gene: NA; j_gene: TRBJ1-4; abundance: NA; CDR3nt: TGTGCCAGCAGTGGGGGCACGACTAATGAAAAACTGTTTTTT; CDR3aa: CASSGGTTNEKLFF
v_gene: TRBV14; d_gene: NA; j_gene: TRBJ2-3; abundance: NA; CDR3nt: TGTGCCAGCAGCCTTGATAGTGGAGATACGCAGTATTTT; CDR3aa: CASSLDSGDTQYF
v_gene: TRBV28; d_gene: NA; j_gene: TRBJ1-5; abundance: NA; CDR3nt: TGTGCCAGCAGTACTATTCCTTACACGGATCAGCCCCAGCATTTT; CDR3aa: CASSTIPYTDQPQHF
v_gene: TRBV14; d_gene: TRBD1; j_gene: TRBJ2-7; abundance: NA; CDR3nt: TGTGCCAGCAGCCAAGAAGGACAGGGGGCCTACGAGCAGTACTTC; CDR3aa: CASSQEGQGAYEQYF
v_gene: TRBV6-6; d_gene: TRBD1; j_gene: TRBJ1-4; abundance: NA; CDR3nt: TGTGCCAGCAGTTCCCAGGGGGCTACTAATGAAAAACTGTTTTTT; CDR3aa: CASSSQGATNEKLFF
v_gene: TRBV13; d_gene: NA; j_gene: TRBJ2-1; abundance: NA; CDR3nt: TGTGCCAGCAGCTTGGGCGGGGTGTCCTACAATGAGCAGTTCTTC; CDR3aa: CASSLGGVSYNEQFF
v_gene: TRBV2; d_gene: TRBD1; j_gene: TRBJ1-3; abundance: few; CDR3nt: TGTGCCAGCAGTGTAGCCGGGACAGGGGGTGGAAACACCATATATTTT; CDR3aa: CASSVAGTGGGNTIYF
v_gene: TRBV18; d_gene: NA; j_gene: TRBJ1-2; abundance: NA; CDR3nt: TGTGCCAGCTCACCAATCGGGGGGGCGGACTATGGCTACACCTTC; CDR3aa: CASSPIGGADYGYTF
v_gene: TRBV18; d_gene: NA; j_gene: TRBJ1-1; abundance: NA; CDR3nt: TGTGCCAGCTCACCCCAGAGAGCGACGGCGACTGAAGCTTTCTTT; CDR3aa: CASSPQRATATEAFF
v_gene: TRBV5-4; d_gene: TRBD1; j_gene: TRBJ1-6; abundance: NA; CDR3nt: TGTGCCAGCAGTCTACAGGGGGATGGTAATTCACCCCTCCACTTT; CDR3aa: CASSLQGDGNSPLHF
v_gene: TRBV30; d_gene: NA; j_gene: TRBJ2-5; abundance: NA; CDR3nt: TGTGCCTGGAGTACGGGTTGGGAGACCCAGTACTTC; CDR3aa: CAWSTGWETQYF
v_gene: TRBV5-6; d_gene: NA; j_gene: TRBJ1-1; abundance: NA; CDR3nt: TGTGCCAGCACCTTGCGGGGTTGGAAGACTGAAGCTTTCTTT; CDR3aa: CASTLRGWKTEAFF
v_gene: TRBV25-1; d_gene: NA; j_gene: TRBJ1-2; abundance: NA; CDR3nt: TGTGCCAGCAGTGAATACGACAGCTATGGCTACACCTTC; CDR3aa: CASSEYDSYGYTF
v_gene: TRBV7-9; d_gene: NA; j_gene: TRBJ1-6; abundance: few; CDR3nt: TGTGCCAGCAGCGCTGACAGGTCCACTAGGGCATCACCCCTCCACTTT; CDR3aa: CASSADRSTRASPLHF
v_gene: TRBV5-5; d_gene: TRBD2; j_gene: TRBJ2-1; abundance: NA; CDR3nt: TGTGCCAGCAGCTTGTCGCTAGCGGAACACAATGAGCAGTTCTTC; CDR3aa: CASSLSLAEHNEQFF
v_gene: TRBV29-1; d_gene: TRBD2; j_gene: TRBJ2-7; abundance: NA; CDR3nt: TGCAGCGTTGGACTAGCTTACGAGCAGTACTTC; CDR3aa: CSVGLAYEQYF
v_gene: TRBV23-1; d_gene: NA; j_gene: TRBJ2-2; abundance: NA; CDR3nt: TGCGCCAGCAGCCCTCAGAGGTGGTGTTGTCCGAACACCGGGGAGCTGTTTTTT; CDR3aa: CASSPQRWCCPNTGELFF
v_gene: TRBV2; d_gene: NA; j_gene: TRBJ2-7; abundance: NA; CDR3nt: TGTGCCAGCCTTTCGGTAGCTTACGAGCAGTACTTC; CDR3aa: CASLSVAYEQYF
v_gene: TRBV4-3; d_gene: TRBD1; j_gene: TRBJ1-1; abundance: once; CDR3nt: TGCGCCAGCAGCCAAGTCTCAGGGGGTTTGAACACTGAAGCTTTCTTT; CDR3aa: CASSQVSGGLNTEAFF
v_gene: TRBV10-2; d_gene: NA; j_gene: TRBJ1-2; abundance: NA; CDR3nt: TGCGCCAGCAGCGACCCTACAGGGAGCTATGGCTACACCTTC; CDR3aa: CASSDPTGSYGYTF
v_gene: TRBV7-3; d_gene: NA; j_gene: TRBJ1-1; abundance: NA; CDR3nt: TGTGCCAGCAGCCTCGGGGGGGCTAACACTGAAGCTTTCTTT; CDR3aa: CASSLGGANTEAFF
v_gene: TRBV7-9; d_gene: NA; j_gene: TRBJ2-5; abundance: NA; CDR3nt: TGTGCCAGCAGCATTCCCGGGGGGCGAGAGACCCAGTACTTC; CDR3aa: CASSIPGGRETQYF
v_gene: TRBV7-3; d_gene: NA; j_gene: TRBJ2-3; abundance: NA; CDR3nt: TGTGCCAGCAGCCTTAGCGGAACTAGCACAGATACGCAGTATTTT; CDR3aa: CASSLSGTSTDTQYF
v_gene: TRBV6-1; d_gene: NA; j_gene: TRBJ2-7; abundance: NA; CDR3nt: TGTGCCAGCAGTGAATGGGGGCCCTACGAGCAGTACTTC; CDR3aa: CASSEWGPYEQYF